The following is a T cell receptor beta chain sequence with its context. The antigen is unknown. A read error may be the cause here, since a much bigger clone is one base away. The sample is drawn from a study of response to subunit inactivated influenza vaccine. Findings of the study overall: Authors suggested few new T cells are recruited by each seasonal influenza vaccination.

Via MiXCR, TCRdb re-called the RT-PCR reads, giving one row per CDR3 protein. The data hold approximately 500,000 distinct CDR3 sequences, with roughly 13% observed a single time. The source of this sequence is a man between 45 and 60 years old who received an inactivated influenza vaccine. The specimen comprised PBMCs from blood, sampled around seven weeks after vaccination.

The CDR3 spells CASSYKGGGVEKLCF. The CDR3 nucleotides read TGTGCCAGCAGTTACAAAGGAGGGGGGGTTGAAAAACTGTGTTTT. V is TRBV12-3 or TRBV12-4 and J is TRBJ1-4; TRBD1 is a possible D gene (6 bases). CDR3 size: 15 residues.